These 29 T cell receptor beta chains came from one sample sequenced in a study of blood T cell repertoires in COVID-19. Measured with immunoSEQ multiplex PCR; TCRdb has only the in-frame clones, and not every one. The table includes under 300,000 clones, around 90% detected once. Sequenced sample: PBMCs or T cells enriched from blood (not recorded which). These receptor sequences come from a middle-aged woman who had recovered from COVID-19.

The genes are TRBV20-1 and TRBJ1-1; TRBD1 might be the D (6 bases). Germline V gene sequence: CDR1 DFQATT, CDR2 SNEGSKA (reference sequence). Trimming shortened V by 3 bases and J by 0 bases, and 20 bases separated the two germline ends. The CDR3 loop spans 17 amino acids. DNA for the CDR3: TGCAGTGCTAGTTTCGGGACATGGGAGAGGATGAACACTGAAGCTTTCTTT. Protein sequence: CSASFGTWERMNTEAFF.

In the case of this clone: The junction and the germline gene differ at one end; a read error may be behind it. V usage is TRBV23-1 and J usage is TRBJ1-2; TRBD1 agrees at 8 bases. TRBV23-1 is identified as an open reading frame with a role that is uncertain. This CDR3 has 15 amino acids. The CDR3 sequence: CASSESGGANYGYTF. DNA for the CDR3: TGCGCCAGCAGTGAATCAGGGGGCGCTAACTATGGCTACACCTTC.

Here the CDR3 DNA reads TGTGCCTTTGGGCCGCCGATCTATGGCTACACCTTC. It translates to CAFGPPIYGYTF. The rearrangement links TRBV30 to TRBJ1-2; D remains unclear. CDR1 and CDR2 from the germline V gene are GTSNPN and SVGIG (reference sequence). The CDR3 extends over 12 amino acids. V lost 7 bases, J lost 4 bases, and 13 bases lay in between.

V is TRBV19 and J is TRBJ1-6, with D possibly matching TRBD1 (5 bases). The germline V gene encodes CDR1 LNHDA and CDR2 SQIVND (reference sequence). V lost 3 bases and J 11 bases, leaving 8 bases between the germline ends. The CDR3 loop spans 12 amino acids. CDR3 sequence reads: CASSIGRAPLHF. In nucleotides, the CDR3 is TGTGCCAGTAGTATCGGCAGGGCACCCCTCCACTTT.

CDR3: CASRLAGSSYNEQFF. The CDR3 bases are TGTGCCAGCAGACTAGCGGGAAGCTCCTACAATGAGCAGTTCTTC. The chain carries TRBV6-5 and TRBJ2-1; 10 positions match TRBD2. V was clipped by 6 bases and J by 0 bases; unmatched bases: 2. The length of the CDR3 is 15 residues. Germline V gives CDR1 MNHEY, CDR2 SVGAGI.

V gene TRBV6-5 combines with J gene TRBJ2-1, with TRBD2 matching 7 bases. This CDR3 has 16 residues. The ends lost 4 bases at V and 1 base at J; junction bases unmatched: 7. Germline CDR1 and CDR2: MNHEY and SVGAGI. The CDR3 DNA reads TGTGCCAGCAGTTCGCCCCTAGCGGATTCCTACAATGAGCAGTTCTTC. Translating gives CASSSPLADSYNEQFF.

The chain combines TRBV19 with TRBJ2-3; tentatively, D is TRBD1 (6 bases). This CDR3 contains 12 residues. Germline values: CDR1 LNHDA, CDR2 SQIVND (reference sequence). V was cut by 8 bases and J by 11 bases, with 17 bases left in between. CDR3 amino acids: CASLPRGLVQYF. CDR3 bases: TGTGCCAGTCTCCCCAGGGGTTTGGTGCAGTATTTT. Full variable domain (remainder filled in from reference TRBV19 and TRBJ2-3): DGGITQSPKYLFRKEGQNVTLSCEQNLNHDAMYWYRQDPGQGLRLIYYSQIVNDFQKGDIAEGYSVSREKKESFPLTVTSAQKNPTAFYLCASLPRGLVQYFGPGTRLTVL.

The chain has TRBV5-1 and TRBJ1-2; D uncertain. This CDR3 has 14 amino acids. CDR1 SGHRS and CDR2 YFSETQ come from the germline V gene. Trimming removed 1 base from V and 6 bases from J, with 13 bases in between. The CDR3 reads CASSLLRVQDGYTF. DNA for the CDR3: TGCGCCAGCAGCTTGTTGAGGGTTCAGGATGGCTACACCTTC.

This clone was observed a single time. The chain joins TRBV5-1 to TRBJ1-6; D gene ambiguous. Trimming pared 4 bases from V and 0 bases from J, leaving 8 bases between. CDR3 length: 15 amino acids. Germline V CDR1 and CDR2: SGHRS, YFSETQ. CDR3 sequence (DNA): TGCGCCAGCAGCGTGGAGAGCTCCTATAATTCACCCCTCCACTTT. This codes for CASSVESSYNSPLHF.

The gene calls are TRBV19 and TRBJ1-1; 9 positions agree with TRBD1. Germline assignment: CDR1 LNHDA and CDR2 SQIVND (reference sequence). The CDR3 is made up of 16 amino acids. The trim removed 6 bases at V and 1 base at J, leaving 9 bases unmatched. The CDR3 spells CASRPGQGLRNTEAFF. The CDR3 nucleotides are TGTGCCAGTAGGCCCGGACAGGGGCTCAGGAACACTGAAGCTTTCTTT.

This chain joins TRBV7-9 and TRBJ1-3, with a possible D match to TRBD1 (5 bases). The CDR3 has 17 residues. The germline CDR1 and CDR2 sequences are SEHNR and FQNEAQ (reference sequence). The V gene lost 2 bases and the J gene lost 2 bases, with 16 bases spanning the gap. The CDR3 region is CASSLSYGGTAGNTIYF. The CDR3, as DNA: TGTGCCAGCAGCTTAAGTTACGGGGGGACGGCTGGAAACACCATATATTTT.

The V gene is TRBV7-3, the J gene TRBJ2-5; the match to TRBD1 covers 7 bases. CDR1 SGHTA and CDR2 FQGTGA come from the germline V gene. Trimming took 6 bases from V and 3 from J; bases not matched to a gene: 4. This CDR3 is built from 13 residues. CDR3 nucleotides: TGTGCCAGCAGTCGACAGGGTGAAGAGACCCAGTACTTC. Its translation: CASSRQGEETQYF.

The CDR3 is CASSQPGGNYGYTF. The CDR3 nucleotides read TGCGCCAGCAGCCAGCCCGGGGGTAACTATGGCTACACCTTC. V usage is TRBV4-1 and J usage is TRBJ1-2, with TRBD1 as a possible D gene (5 bases). V shed 3 bases and J shed 1 base, with 9 bases lying between them. In germline, CDR1 is MGHRA, CDR2 YSYEKL. The CDR3 contains 14 residues.

The genes are TRBV7-2 and TRBJ2-4, with 8 bases that match TRBD1. Germline lookup yields CDR1 SGHTA and CDR2 FQGNSA. With V trimmed by 3 bases and J by 8 bases, 3 bases remained unmatched. There are 13 residues in the CDR3. The DNA for the CDR3 is TGTGCCAGCAGCTTCCAGGGGGCAGACATTCAGTACTTC. It specifies CASSFQGADIQYF.

This chain uses TRBV4-1 with TRBJ1-6; D gene ambiguous. In germline, CDR1 is MGHRA, CDR2 YSYEKL. With 2 bases removed from V and 12 bases from J, the gap between germline ends came to 11 bases. The length of the CDR3 is 13 residues. Here the CDR3 reads CASSQPGSLPLHF. The CDR3 DNA reads as TGCGCCAGCAGCCAACCGGGGTCTCTACCCCTCCACTTT.

The CDR3 region is CASSAQNYGYTF. CDR3 sequence (DNA): TGTGCCAGCAGTGCCCAGAACTATGGCTACACCTTC. The V gene is TRBV2, the J gene TRBJ1-2; D ambiguous. In germline, CDR1 is SNHLY, CDR2 FYNNEI. Trimming stripped 4 bases from V and 2 bases from J, with 5 bases between. There are 12 residues in the CDR3.

The chain couples TRBV6-2 or TRBV6-3 to TRBJ1-3; 9 bases are a match to TRBD1. Germline V CDR1 and CDR2: MNHEY, SVGEGT. The V and J ends lost 4 bases and 0 bases, in that order; junction bases with no gene match: 7. The CDR3 is made up of 17 amino acids. CDR3 loop: CASSFWTGAPSGNTIYF. The CDR3 nucleotides are TGTGCCAGCAGTTTTTGGACAGGGGCCCCCTCTGGAAACACCATATATTTT.

This clone was detected only a few times. This sequence joins TRBV7-8 and TRBJ2-7; 14 bases align to TRBD2. CDR3 length equals 17 residues. V lost 4 bases, J lost 7 bases, and 12 bases stayed unmatched. Germline V CDR1 and CDR2: SGHVS, FQNEAQ. CDR3 bases: TGTGCCAGCAGCTCTTCGGGACTAGCGGGAGTTCGGTGGGAGCAGTACTTC. Its translation: CASSSSGLAGVRWEQYF.

The CDR3 nucleotides read TGTGCCAGCAGTGAAGTGGGGGGGCTATTAGATACGCAGTATTTT. It encodes CASSEVGGLLDTQYF. This chain links TRBV2 with TRBJ2-3; possibly TRBD2 for D (7 bases). Deletions cut 1 base from V and 5 bases from J, with 13 bases between. The CDR3 runs to 15 residues. Germline lookup yields CDR1 SNHLY and CDR2 FYNNEI.

This clone was detected only a few times. V usage is TRBV3-1 (or the pseudogene TRBV3-2) and J usage is TRBJ2-3; 13 bases align to TRBD2. The V segment lost 1 base and the J segment 0 bases; nucleotides outside the gene matches: 7. This CDR3 spans 19 amino acids. CDR1 is LGHDT and CDR2 is YNNKEL in the germline V gene (reference sequence). CDR3 protein: CASSQVGVLAGGSTDTQYF. The CDR3 DNA reads TGTGCCAGCAGCCAAGTAGGCGTACTAGCGGGGGGGAGCACAGATACGCAGTATTTT.

The rearrangement joins TRBV19 to TRBJ2-6; D remains unclear. The germline V gene encodes CDR1 LNHDA and CDR2 SQIVND (reference sequence). Trimming removed 4 bases at V and 0 bases at J, with 10 bases between. The CDR3 runs to 16 residues. This chain's CDR3 is CASSKVLGSGANVLTF. The CDR3 DNA reads as TGTGCCAGTAGTAAAGTCCTCGGCTCTGGGGCCAACGTCCTGACTTTC.

This clone was detected only a few times. Other nucleotide sequences from this sample produce the same CDR3. The chain links TRBV7-3 to TRBJ2-2; no clear D gene. CDR3 length: 14 amino acids. Germline CDR1 and CDR2: SGHTA and FQGTGA. V lost 2 bases and J lost 0, with 4 bases in between. CDR3 loop: CASSLGANTGELFF. The CDR3 DNA reads as TGTGCCAGCAGCTTAGGAGCGAACACCGGGGAGCTGTTTTTT.

The V and J genes are TRBV5-4 and TRBJ1-2; D is uncertain. Trimming removed 4 bases at V and 5 bases at J, with 15 bases between. CDR1 SGHNT and CDR2 YYREEE come from the germline V gene (reference sequence). The CDR3 is 14 residues long. The CDR3 protein is CASSPFTVRYGYTF. CDR3 sequence (DNA): TGTGCCAGCAGCCCATTCACGGTTCGATATGGCTACACCTTC.

The V and J genes are TRBV29-1 and TRBJ2-1, with 7 bases matching TRBD2. The germline gives CDR1 SQVTM, CDR2 ANQGSEA. The CDR3 extends over 12 amino acids. V lost 2 bases, J lost 7 bases, and 2 bases stayed unmatched. CDR3 loop: CSVELGGNEQFF. The CDR3 DNA reads TGCAGCGTTGAATTGGGGGGGAATGAGCAGTTCTTC.

The chain is built from TRBV11-2 and TRBJ1-1, with D tentatively TRBD1 (5 bases). CDR1 SGHAT and CDR2 FQNNGV come from the germline V gene. Trimming removed 1 base from V and 12 bases from J, with 15 bases in between. CDR3 size: 13 residues. The CDR3 nucleotides read TGTGCCAGCAGCTTAGTGCCGGGACGGGGGACTTTCTTT. It is translated as CASSLVPGRGTFF.

The V call is TRBV2, the J call TRBJ2-1; 7 bases agree with TRBD1. Trimming removed 4 bases from V and 11 bases from J; junction bases left unmatched: 5. CDR3 size: 12 residues. From germline, CDR1 is SNHLY and CDR2 FYNNEI. The CDR3 protein is CASSVRQGQQFF. DNA of the CDR3: TGTGCCAGCAGTGTTAGACAGGGTCAGCAGTTCTTC.

This chain connects TRBV4-2 to TRBJ1-4; 7 nucleotides match TRBD1. The V and J ends lost 0 bases and 7 bases, in that order; junction bases with no gene match: 14. This CDR3 is 18 amino acids long. Germline values: CDR1 LGHNA, CDR2 YNFKEQ. The CDR3 nucleotides read TGTGCCAGCAGCCAAGATCTAGCCCGATGGGACAGAGCTGAAAAACTGTTTTTT. Amino acids: CASSQDLARWDRAEKLFF.

This clone was seen more than once but under ten times. V and J are TRBV5-3 and TRBJ1-5; D is possibly TRBD1 (6 bases). TRBV5-3 is known as an ORF, though its function is uncertain. V was trimmed by 4 bases and J by 2 bases, leaving 16 bases between them. The CDR3 is 16 residues long. Written as DNA, the CDR3 is TGTGCCAGAAGCCCCTGGGACACGACCTGCAATCAGCCCCAGCATTTT. Its translation is CARSPWDTTCNQPQHF.

The rearrangement joins TRBV25-1 to TRBJ1-4, with no clear D. Germline values: CDR1 MGHDK, CDR2 SYGVNS. Trimming took off 10 bases at V and 3 bases at J, with 24 bases between the two ends. The CDR3 is 17 residues long. The CDR3 region has the DNA TGTGCCAACACCTTCTGCTCGCCTGATAACGCTAATGAAAAACTGTTTTTT. Encoded protein: CANTFCSPDNANEKLFF. The complete variable domain, with remaining parts taken from reference TRBV25-1 and TRBJ1-4, reads EADIYQTPRYLVIGTGKKITLECSQTMGHDKMYWYQQDPGMELHLIHYSYGVNSTEKGDLSSESTVSRIRTEHFPLTLESARPSHTSQYLCANTFCSPDNANEKLFFGSGTQLSVL.